One sample yielded the 6 T cell receptor beta chains listed below, sequenced in a study of a mutant IDH1 vaccine in newly diagnosed glioma. Their antigens remain unidentified. Time point indicated: week 47, end of study. Vaccinated patients received 300 ug of mutant IDH1 20-mer peptide per dose, with topical imiquimod. The method was immunoSEQ multiplex PCR; TCRdb's version includes in-frame clones alone and lacks a portion of them. Of roughly 86,000 clones in the sample, just under 90% are singletons; the top ten hold roughly 0.78%. The sequences come from PBMCs, collected from a glioma patient whose treatment included an IDH1 peptide vaccine. The receptors stem from a woman between 50 and 59 years old with glioma.

The chain recombines TRBV18 with TRBJ1-1; a weak D match, TRBD1 (6 bases). The germline V gene encodes CDR1 KGHSH and CDR2 LQKENI. The V and J ends lost 3 bases and 5 bases respectively, with 7 bases between them. The CDR3 consists of 12 residues. The DNA for the CDR3 is TGTGCCAGCTCACCGGGGACAACTGAAGCTTTCTTT. As protein: CASSPGTTEAFF.

V gene TRBV7-9 combines with J gene TRBJ2-1, with 7 bases that match TRBD1. Looked up from germline, CDR1 is SEHNR and CDR2 is FQNEAQ (reference sequence). This CDR3 is 15 amino acids long. V lost 1 base and J lost 4; bases outside the gene matches: 4. CDR3 in amino acids: CASSLGGQFYNEQFF. The CDR3, as DNA: TGTGCCAGCAGCTTAGGGGGACAGTTTTACAATGAGCAGTTCTTC.

The chain joins TRBV5-1 to TRBJ2-1; D remains ambiguous. CDR3 length equals 16 residues. The germline V and J ends were trimmed by 1 base and 1 base, with 12 bases remaining between them. Germline CDR1 reads SGHRS; CDR2 reads YFSETQ. The CDR3 DNA is TGCGCCAGCAGCTTGTTTCGGGTAAGGTCCTACAATGAGCAGTTCTTC. Amino acid sequence: CASSLFRVRSYNEQFF.

The chain carries TRBV2 and TRBJ2-1, with D maybe TRBD1 (6 bases). V was trimmed by 9 bases and J by 2 bases, leaving 11 bases between them. The CDR3 runs to 13 residues. Per germline, CDR1 SNHLY and CDR2 FYNNEI. The CDR3 region is CASLDSPYNEQFF. CDR3 nucleotides: TGTGCCAGTCTGGACAGCCCCTACAATGAGCAGTTCTTC.

Details on this clone: This CDR3 is also generated by other DNA sequences in the sample. The J gene is TRBJ2-7, the V gene TRBV2; TRBD1 aligns across 7 bases. CDR3 size: 13 residues. The trim removed 9 bases at V and 2 bases at J, leaving 7 bases unmatched. Germline CDR1 is SNHLY and CDR2 is FYNNEI. Written as DNA, the CDR3 is TGTGCCAGTAACCGGGACAGAGCCTACGAGCAGTACTTC. It specifies CASNRDRAYEQYF.

The genes are TRBV7-9 and TRBJ1-2; the D gene is possibly TRBD1 (6 bases). This CDR3 region has 14 residues. Germline CDR1 SEHNR, CDR2 FQNEAQ (reference sequence). Trimming shortened V by 5 bases and J by 2 bases, and 12 bases separated the two germline ends. CDR3 protein: CASSLTGYNYGYTF. CDR3 nucleotides: TGTGCCAGCAGCCTGACAGGTTACAACTATGGCTACACCTTC.